This entry is about one T cell receptor (beta chain). As yet, its antigen is unknown. In the PCR, 60 Vbeta and 13 Jbeta primers were used. The repertoire was sequenced with immunoSEQ multiplex PCR; TCRdb's copy has only in-frame clones and lacks some. The sample yields 130,000 or so clones, about four fifths seen once. This sample is drawn from a study of cytomegalovirus exposure and HLA in healthy donors. Notes on the study in general: A previous analysis found most TCR beta V segments productive roughly 90% or roughly 30% of the time. The listing of approximately 160 TCR beta chains classed them as cytomegalovirus-associated. Exclusion applied to some V segments, including TRBV6-2 and TRBV6-3, as they were indistinguishable.

The V gene's germline CDR1 is SQVTM and CDR2 ANQGSEA. The CDR3 runs to 14 residues. V lost 4 bases and J 3 bases, leaving 16 bases between the germline ends. The specimen was PBMCs. This sequence joins TRBV29-1 and TRBJ2-7; D may be TRBD1 (8 bases). This TCR derives from a man aged 30-40 years in good health and CMV-seronegative. The CDR3: CSVAGGQVNYEQYF. CDR3 bases: TGCAGCGTTGCGGGGGGACAGGTAAACTACGAGCAGTACTTC.